These 2 T cell receptor beta chains came from one sample sequenced in a study of CD8+ T cells in alopecia areata. Treatment meaning: oral pan-JAK inhibitor, 5-10 mg twice daily. RNA extraction and reverse transcription yielded cDNA as sequencing template. Sequencing used immunoSEQ multiplex PCR; TCRdb keeps in-frame clones, though not all of them. The data hold 110,000 to 150,000 clones, with about 56% observed a single time. Sequenced material: CD8+ T cells sorted from blood, taken at week 4, from a patient treated with tofacitinib. All receptors derive from a human donor with alopecia areata.

CDR3 sequence: CASSLSGWGSSSYNEQFF. CDR3 bases: TGTGCCAGCAGTTTATCAGGATGGGGCTCGAGCTCCTACAATGAGCAGTTCTTC. J is TRBJ2-1 and V is TRBV27; TRBD1 might be the D (5 bases). Trimming cost V 0 bases and J 0 bases, with 15 bases left between them. Per the germline V gene, CDR1 is MNHEY and CDR2 is SMNVEV (reference sequence). The CDR3 is 18 residues long.

This clone was seen just once. The gene calls are TRBV5-6 and TRBJ1-6, with 7 positions matching TRBD1. The J segment lost 10 bases and the V segment lost 3 bases, leaving 1 base of the junction unmatched. Germline V CDR1 and CDR2: SGHDT, YYEEEE. The CDR3 has 12 residues. CDR3 nucleotides: TGTGCCAGCAGCTCGACAGGGTCACCCCTCCACTTT. Amino acids: CASSSTGSPLHF.